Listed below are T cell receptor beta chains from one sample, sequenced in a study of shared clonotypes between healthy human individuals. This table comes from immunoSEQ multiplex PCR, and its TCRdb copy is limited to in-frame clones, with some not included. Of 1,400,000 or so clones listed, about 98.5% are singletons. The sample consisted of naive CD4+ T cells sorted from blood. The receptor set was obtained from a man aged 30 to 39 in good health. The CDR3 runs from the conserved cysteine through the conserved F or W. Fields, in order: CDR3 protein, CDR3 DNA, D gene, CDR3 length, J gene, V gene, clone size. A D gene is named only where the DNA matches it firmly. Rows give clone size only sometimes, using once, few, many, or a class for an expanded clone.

CDR3aa: CASSLRDREKLFF
CDR3nt: TGTGCCAGTAGTCTAAGGGACAGGGAAAAACTGTTTTTT
d_gene: TRBD1
len: 13
j_gene: TRBJ1-4
v_gene: TRBV19
abundance: once

CDR3aa: CASSEGLAGGADTQYF
CDR3nt: TGTGCCAGCAGTGAAGGACTAGCGGGAGGCGCAGATACGCAGTATTTT
d_gene: TRBD2
len: 16
j_gene: TRBJ2-3
v_gene: TRBV2
abundance: -

CDR3aa: CASSFEGLANNTGELFF
CDR3nt: TGTGCCAGCAGTTTTGAAGGACTAGCGAATAACACCGGGGAGCTGTTTTTT
d_gene: TRBD2
len: 17
j_gene: TRBJ2-2
v_gene: TRBV27
abundance: -

CDR3aa: CASHRARQETQYF
CDR3nt: TGTGCCAGCCACAGGGCCCGCCAAGAGACCCAGTACTTC
d_gene: -
len: 13
j_gene: TRBJ2-5
v_gene: TRBV10-3
abundance: -

CDR3aa: CASSLDGYTEAFF
CDR3nt: TGTGCCAGCAGCCTAGATGGATACACTGAAGCTTTCTTT
d_gene: -
len: 13
j_gene: TRBJ1-1
v_gene: TRBV9
abundance: -

CDR3aa: CASSRTGLDNEQFF
CDR3nt: TGTGCCAGCAGTAGGACAGGGCTTGACAATGAGCAGTTCTTC
d_gene: TRBD1
len: 14
j_gene: TRBJ2-1
v_gene: TRBV6-4
abundance: -

CDR3aa: CAGGGRGDRIYEQYF
CDR3nt: TGTGCCGGGGGGGGCCGTGGGGACCGGATCTACGAGCAGTACTTC
d_gene: -
len: 15
j_gene: TRBJ2-7
v_gene: TRBV6-1
abundance: -

CDR3aa: CASSQDRVSYEQYF
CDR3nt: TGTGCCAGTAGTCAGGACAGAGTCTCCTACGAGCAGTACTTC
d_gene: -
len: 14
j_gene: TRBJ2-7
v_gene: TRBV19
abundance: once

CDR3aa: CASSYIAGGSTDTQYF
CDR3nt: TGTGCCAGCAGTTATATAGCGGGAGGAAGCACAGATACGCAGTATTTT
d_gene: TRBD2
len: 16
j_gene: TRBJ2-3
v_gene: TRBV6-5
abundance: -

CDR3aa: CASSEGAQYF
CDR3nt: TGTGCCAGCAGTGAGGGTGCGCAGTATTTT
d_gene: -
len: 10
j_gene: TRBJ2-3
v_gene: TRBV2
abundance: -

CDR3aa: CASSETSGLAGGNEQYF
CDR3nt: TGTGCCAGCAGTGAAACCTCGGGACTAGCGGGAGGGAACGAGCAGTACTTC
d_gene: TRBD2
len: 17
j_gene: TRBJ2-7
v_gene: TRBV25-1
abundance: -

CDR3aa: CASSLRREGLNEQFF
CDR3nt: TGTGCCAGCAGCTTACGGCGGGAGGGCCTGAATGAGCAGTTCTTC
d_gene: TRBD2
len: 15
j_gene: TRBJ2-1
v_gene: TRBV7-3
abundance: -

CDR3aa: CASSLVRTGSYEQYF
CDR3nt: TGTGCCAGCAGCTTGGTGAGAACAGGTTCCTACGAGCAGTACTTC
d_gene: -
len: 15
j_gene: TRBJ2-7
v_gene: TRBV11-2
abundance: -

CDR3aa: CASSPRQALTYEQYF
CDR3nt: TGTGCCAGCTCACCCCGACAGGCGCTGACCTACGAGCAGTACTTC
d_gene: -
len: 15
j_gene: TRBJ2-7
v_gene: TRBV18
abundance: -

CDR3aa: CASLPSLGLNTEAFF
CDR3nt: TGTGCCAGCTTACCCAGTTTGGGTTTAAACACTGAAGCTTTCTTT
d_gene: -
len: 15
j_gene: TRBJ1-1
v_gene: TRBV18
abundance: -

CDR3aa: CASSSPGRDEAFF
CDR3nt: TGCGCCAGCAGCTCCCCCGGGAGGGATGAAGCTTTCTTT
d_gene: -
len: 13
j_gene: TRBJ1-1
v_gene: TRBV5-1
abundance: -

CDR3aa: CASSLGAGVSEQFF
CDR3nt: TGTGCCAGCAGCCTAGGCGCGGGAGTGAGTGAGCAGTTCTTC
d_gene: TRBD2
len: 14
j_gene: TRBJ2-1
v_gene: TRBV7-3
abundance: -

CDR3aa: CASTHLKGRHEQYF
CDR3nt: TGTGCCAGCACCCACCTGAAAGGGCGGCACGAGCAGTACTTC
d_gene: -
len: 14
j_gene: TRBJ2-7
v_gene: TRBV11-2
abundance: -

CDR3aa: CATSRGWYNEQFF
CDR3nt: TGTGCCACCAGCAGAGGGTGGTACAATGAGCAGTTCTTC
d_gene: -
len: 13
j_gene: TRBJ2-1
v_gene: TRBV15
abundance: -

CDR3aa: CATRGSASTEAFF
CDR3nt: TGTGCCACCAGAGGCTCAGCGAGCACTGAAGCTTTCTTT
d_gene: -
len: 13
j_gene: TRBJ1-1
v_gene: TRBV28
abundance: -

CDR3aa: CASSLEALSSYEQYF
CDR3nt: TGTGCCAGCAGTTTAGAGGCCCTCAGCTCCTACGAGCAGTACTTC
d_gene: -
len: 15
j_gene: TRBJ2-7
v_gene: TRBV28
abundance: once

CDR3aa: CASSSGEGNYGYTF
CDR3nt: TGCGCCAGCAGCTCCGGGGAGGGTAACTATGGCTACACCTTC
d_gene: -
len: 14
j_gene: TRBJ1-2
v_gene: TRBV5-1
abundance: -

CDR3aa: CASSPGPQTQYF
CDR3nt: TGTGCCAGCTCACCAGGACCCCAGACGCAGTATTTT
d_gene: -
len: 12
j_gene: TRBJ2-3
v_gene: TRBV18
abundance: -

CDR3aa: CACHGDNSGNTIYF
CDR3nt: TGTGCCTGCCATGGGGACAACTCTGGAAACACCATATATTTT
d_gene: -
len: 14
j_gene: TRBJ1-3
v_gene: TRBV30
abundance: -

CDR3aa: CASNPKKGDNEQFF
CDR3nt: TGTGCCAGCAACCCAAAAAAGGGCGACAATGAGCAGTTCTTC
d_gene: -
len: 14
j_gene: TRBJ2-1
v_gene: TRBV5-4
abundance: -

CDR3aa: CASSPAGGSYEQYF
CDR3nt: TGTGCCAGCAGCCCCGCCGGGGGCTCCTACGAGCAGTACTTC
d_gene: -
len: 14
j_gene: TRBJ2-7
v_gene: TRBV6-1
abundance: -

CDR3aa: CASSPRTSGRYEQYF
CDR3nt: TGTGCCAGCAGCCCCCGGACTAGCGGGAGGTACGAGCAGTACTTC
d_gene: TRBD2
len: 15
j_gene: TRBJ2-7
v_gene: TRBV7-2
abundance: -

CDR3aa: CASRTGGRDTGELFF
CDR3nt: TGTGCCAGCAGAACAGGGGGAAGGGACACCGGGGAGCTGTTTTTT
d_gene: TRBD1
len: 15
j_gene: TRBJ2-2
v_gene: TRBV2
abundance: -

CDR3aa: CSVGGVNTEAFF
CDR3nt: TGCAGCGTTGGGGGAGTGAACACTGAAGCTTTCTTT
d_gene: -
len: 12
j_gene: TRBJ1-1
v_gene: TRBV29-1
abundance: -

CDR3aa: CASSPGSLGEQYF
CDR3nt: TGTGCCAGCAGCCCCGGGTCCTTAGGGGAGCAGTACTTC
d_gene: -
len: 13
j_gene: TRBJ2-7
v_gene: TRBV6-5
abundance: -

CDR3aa: CASSVGLRGGLGNTQYF
CDR3nt: TGTGCCAGCAGCGTAGGCCTTCGAGGGGGCTTAGGTAATACGCAGTATTTT
d_gene: TRBD1
len: 17
j_gene: TRBJ2-3
v_gene: TRBV9
abundance: -

CDR3aa: CASSLFTDGGYTF
CDR3nt: TGTGCCAGCAGCTTATTCACGGACGGTGGCTACACCTTC
d_gene: -
len: 13
j_gene: TRBJ1-2
v_gene: TRBV7-9
abundance: -

CDR3aa: CASSHLQGARTDTQYF
CDR3nt: TGTGCCAGCAGCCATCTTCAGGGGGCAAGGACAGATACGCAGTATTTT
d_gene: TRBD1
len: 16
j_gene: TRBJ2-3
v_gene: TRBV5-4
abundance: -

CDR3aa: CASSRGPPGTGGYEQYF
CDR3nt: TGTGCCAGCAGCCGCGGACCCCCCGGGACAGGGGGTTACGAGCAGTACTTC
d_gene: TRBD1
len: 17
j_gene: TRBJ2-7
v_gene: TRBV7-9
abundance: once

CDR3aa: CAISASYNEQFF
CDR3nt: TGTGCCATCTCAGCGAGCTACAATGAGCAGTTCTTC
d_gene: -
len: 12
j_gene: TRBJ2-1
v_gene: TRBV10-3
abundance: once

CDR3aa: CASSGPGTSGNSYEQYF
CDR3nt: TGTGCCAGCAGCGGCCCCGGGACTAGCGGTAACTCCTACGAGCAGTACTTC
d_gene: TRBD2
len: 17
j_gene: TRBJ2-7
v_gene: TRBV9
abundance: -

CDR3aa: CASSLRAGISYNEQFF
CDR3nt: TGTGCCAGCAGCCTTCGAGCAGGGATCAGCTACAATGAGCAGTTCTTC
d_gene: -
len: 16
j_gene: TRBJ2-1
v_gene: TRBV14
abundance: -